The 20 T cell receptor beta chains presented below share a single source sample, sequenced in a study of blood T cells in healthy people across ages. Then a second PCR, running roughly 7 to 11 cycles, was carried out with a sample-barcoded 5' primer and a J-beta primer mix. TCRdb recomputed calls from the 5' RACE reads with MiXCR, one row per CDR3 protein. Altogether 550,000 to 750,000 distinct CDR3 sequences are present, approximately 21% being singletons, with the ten largest covering approximately 3.6%. The sequenced sample was blood. The receptors derive from a man in his sixties or seventies in good health.

The V and J genes are TRBV4-1 and TRBJ2-4; D may correspond to TRBD1 or TRBD2 (5 bases each). The CDR3 totals 13 residues. The germline V and J ends were trimmed by 3 bases and 13 bases, with 16 bases remaining between them. The germline CDR1 and CDR2 sequences are MGHRA and YSYEKL. This chain's CDR3 is CASSQARDGGQYF. The CDR3 nucleotides are TGCGCCAGCAGCCAGGCCCGGGACGGCGGACAGTACTTC.

This clonotype showed up just a few times. V is TRBV12-3 or TRBV12-4 and J is TRBJ2-5; D unclear. The germline V and J ends were trimmed by 2 bases and 5 bases, with 9 bases remaining between them. The CDR3 covers 13 residues. CDR3 nucleotide sequence: TGTGCCAGCAGTTTAAGGGAATACGAGACCCAGTACTTC. This gives the protein CASSLREYETQYF.

This clonotype showed up many times. The CDR3 region has the DNA TGTGCCAGCAGCTTAGAGACAGTCTACAATGAGCAGTTCTTC. Residues: CASSLETVYNEQFF. The chain recombines TRBV7-9 with TRBJ2-1, with D perhaps TRBD1 (5 bases). Germline V CDR1 and CDR2: SEHNR, FQNEAQ (reference sequence). The CDR3 is 14 residues long. Trimming stripped 1 base from V and 3 bases from J, with 7 bases between.

This chain links TRBV12-3 or TRBV12-4 with TRBJ2-7; D is possibly TRBD1 (5 bases). CDR3 size: 16 residues. V lost 6 bases and J 6 bases, leaving 24 bases between the germline ends. The CDR3 sequence is CASRPSWPGPLGEQYF. The CDR3 DNA is TGTGCCAGCAGACCGTCGTGGCCAGGGCCCTTAGGCGAGCAGTACTTC.

The genes are TRBV2 and TRBJ2-3; tentative D call: TRBD2 (6 bases). V was clipped by 3 bases and J by 15 bases, with 16 bases between them. This CDR3 has 12 residues. CDR1 is SNHLY and CDR2 is FYNNEI in the germline V gene. The CDR3 nucleotides read TGTGCCAGCAGTGACGACGGGAGTAGGAAATATTTT. This codes for CASSDDGSRKYF.

This clonotype was counted between two and nine times. The chain links TRBV3-1 to TRBJ2-7; no clear D. V lost 1 base and J 2 bases, leaving 12 bases between the germline ends. The CDR3 consists of 15 residues. Germline V gene lookup returns CDR1 LGHDT and CDR2 YNNKEL (reference sequence). CDR3 region: CASSQGQLITYEQYF. CDR3 in DNA: TGTGCCAGCAGCCAAGGGCAGCTGATAACCTACGAGCAGTACTTC.

The chain links TRBV20-1 to TRBJ1-1; no clear D. The CDR3 is made up of 15 amino acids. The V end lost 6 bases, the J end lost 3 bases, and 20 bases lay between the germline ends. In germline, CDR1 is DFQATT, CDR2 SNEGSKA (reference sequence). CDR3 coding DNA: TGCAGTGCCCCTGAACCGGCACACTTCGACACTGAAGCTTTCTTT. Its translation: CSAPEPAHFDTEAFF.

The CDR3 spells CASSFESLGNIQYF. The CDR3 region has the DNA TGTGCCAGCAGCTTTGAGTCCCTGGGTAACATTCAGTACTTC. The chain has TRBV7-2 and TRBJ2-4, with no clear D. V lost 3 bases to trimming and J lost 7 bases, with 13 bases between them. Germline loops: CDR1 SGHTA, CDR2 FQGNSA. The CDR3 contains 14 residues.

The chain has TRBV9 and TRBJ1-4, with D tentatively TRBD1 (6 bases). Deletions cut 2 bases from V and 6 bases from J, with 11 bases between. There are 14 residues in the CDR3. The germline gives CDR1 SGDLS, CDR2 YYNGEE. CDR3 DNA sequence: TGTGCCAGCAGCGTTGACAGGTGGGATGAAAAACTGTTTTTT. Amino acid sequence: CASSVDRWDEKLFF.

The V gene is TRBV6-2 or TRBV6-3, the J gene TRBJ2-5, with 10 bases lining up with TRBD2. With 4 bases clipped from V and 1 base from J, the junction kept 3 bases outside the gene matches. CDR3 length equals 15 residues. Germline V lookup: CDR1 MNHEY, CDR2 SVGEGT. CDR3 residues: CASSWLAGAQETQYF. Written as DNA, the CDR3 is TGTGCCAGCAGTTGGCTAGCGGGAGCCCAAGAGACCCAGTACTTC.

This rearrangement joins TRBV6-1 to TRBJ2-6; 9 bases align to TRBD2. With V trimmed by 8 bases and J by 2 bases, 7 bases remained unmatched. The CDR3 has 16 residues. Germline V gene sequence: CDR1 MNHNS, CDR2 SASEGT. CDR3 in amino acids: CASSGGRAPGANVLTF. In nucleotides, the CDR3 is TGTGCCAGCTCAGGCGGGAGGGCCCCTGGGGCCAACGTCCTGACTTTC.

This clonotype came up a few times. The chain couples TRBV3-1 to TRBJ2-1, with 7 bases identical to TRBD2. The junction had 10 bases not matched to a gene; V was cut back by 2 bases and J by 9 bases. Per germline, CDR1 LGHDT and CDR2 YNNKEL (reference sequence). This CDR3 contains 15 residues. This CDR3 reads CASSQSLARGSEQFF. Here the CDR3 DNA reads TGTGCCAGCAGCCAATCACTAGCGCGTGGGAGTGAGCAGTTCTTC.

The chain links TRBV4-2 to TRBJ2-5; TRBD1 is a possible D gene (6 bases). The CDR3 consists of 14 residues. V was clipped by 4 bases and J by 9 bases, with 18 bases between them. Germline-derived CDR1 and CDR2 are LGHNA and YNFKEQ. DNA for the CDR3: TGTGCCAGCAGCCTCACCCCGACAGGACCCTCCCAGTACTTC. Protein: CASSLTPTGPSQYF.

In this sample, this clonotype turned up a few times. This chain connects TRBV7-2 to TRBJ2-2; perhaps TRBD1 as D (6 bases). This CDR3 spans 16 amino acids. V was cut by 2 bases and J by 1 base, with 11 bases left in between. Germline CDR1 SGHTA, CDR2 FQGNSA. CDR3 DNA sequence: TGTGCCAGCAGCTTACAGGGACAACTGAACACCGGGGAGCTGTTTTTT. Protein product: CASSLQGQLNTGELFF.

The rearrangement links TRBV14 to TRBJ2-3, with D unclear. CDR1 is SGHDN, CDR2 FVKESK, per germline. The V gene lost 1 base and the J gene lost 0 bases, with 8 bases spanning the gap. CDR3 length: 15 amino acids. CDR3 region: CASSQAYSSTDTQYF. The CDR3 coding sequence is TGTGCCAGCAGCCAAGCGTACAGCAGCACAGATACGCAGTATTTT.

The V gene is TRBV18, the J gene TRBJ2-1; tentatively, D is TRBD2 (5 bases). Between the trimmed V and J ends, which lost 4 bases and 5 bases, there was a span of 21 bases. The CDR3 spans 17 residues. Germline CDR1 reads KGHSH; CDR2 reads LQKENI. The CDR3: CASSHSIDTRVNNEQFF. CDR3 in DNA: TGTGCCAGCTCACATAGCATCGATACTAGAGTGAACAATGAGCAGTTCTTC. The full variable domain, with the rest looked up from reference TRBV18 and TRBJ2-1, is NAGVMQNPRHLVRRRGQEARLRCSPMKGHSHVYWYRQLPEEGLKFMVYLQKENIIDESGMPKERFSAEFPKEGPSILRIQQVVRGDSAAYFCASSHSIDTRVNNEQFFGPGTRLTVL.

This clonotype came up a few times. The chain joins TRBV24-1 to TRBJ2-1; D possibly matches TRBD1 or TRBD2 (6 bases each). Germline V CDR1 and CDR2: KGHDR, SFDVKD. The CDR3 spans 16 residues. V lost 2 bases and J 1 base, leaving 11 bases between the germline ends. Here the CDR3 DNA reads TGTGCCACCAGTGATTGGGGGGCGGGATCCTACAATGAGCAGTTCTTC. Translated, it gives CATSDWGAGSYNEQFF.

The rearrangement joins TRBV5-6 to TRBJ2-1; D may be TRBD2 (6 bases). Germline CDR1 SGHDT, CDR2 YYEEEE. This CDR3 region has 16 residues. V was trimmed by 3 bases and J by 2 bases, leaving 15 bases between them. CDR3 DNA sequence: TGTGCCAGCAGCTCCCGCTGGCGGGACCCCTACAATGAGCAGTTCTTC. This encodes CASSSRWRDPYNEQFF.

This clonotype showed up just once. The J gene is TRBJ2-7, the V gene TRBV5-1; TRBD2 agrees at 8 bases. The germline gives CDR1 SGHRS, CDR2 YFSETQ. The V gene end was trimmed by 1 base and the J gene end by 0 bases; junction bases not matched to a gene: 6. The CDR3 covers 16 residues. The CDR3 DNA reads TGCGCCAGCAGCTTGACTTCTCGGGAGGGCTCCTACGAGCAGTACTTC. It yields the protein CASSLTSREGSYEQYF. The full variable domain, completed using reference TRBV5-1 and TRBJ2-7, is KAGVTQTPRYLIKTRGQQVTLSCSPISGHRSVSWYQQTPGQGLQFLFEYFSETQRNKGNFPGRFSGRQFSNSRSEMNVSTLELGDSALYLCASSLTSREGSYEQYFGPGTRLTVT.

The chain carries TRBV10-1 and TRBJ2-7, with TRBD2 matching 9 bases. V lost 3 bases, J lost 2 bases, and 5 bases stayed unmatched. Germline CDR1 WNHNN, CDR2 SYGVQD (reference sequence). The CDR3 runs to 15 residues. The CDR3 loop is CASSDSGSGTYEQYF. Written as DNA, the CDR3 is TGCGCCAGCAGTGATAGCGGGAGCGGAACCTACGAGCAGTACTTC.